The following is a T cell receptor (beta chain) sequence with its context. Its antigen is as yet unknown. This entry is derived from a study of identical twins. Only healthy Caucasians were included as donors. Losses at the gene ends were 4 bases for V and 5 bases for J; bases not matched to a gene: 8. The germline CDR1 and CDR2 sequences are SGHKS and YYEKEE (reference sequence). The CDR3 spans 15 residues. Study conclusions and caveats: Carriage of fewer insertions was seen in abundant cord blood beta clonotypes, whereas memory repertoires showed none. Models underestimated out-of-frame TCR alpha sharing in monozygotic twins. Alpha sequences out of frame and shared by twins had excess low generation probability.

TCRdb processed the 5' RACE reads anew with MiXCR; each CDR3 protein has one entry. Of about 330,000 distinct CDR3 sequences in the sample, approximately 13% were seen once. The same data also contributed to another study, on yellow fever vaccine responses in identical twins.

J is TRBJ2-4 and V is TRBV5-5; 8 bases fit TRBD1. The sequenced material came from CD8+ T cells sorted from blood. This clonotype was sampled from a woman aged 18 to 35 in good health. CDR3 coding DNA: TGTGCCAGCAGCGGGGACAGGTTGAAGCAAAACATTCAGTACTTC. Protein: CASSGDRLKQNIQYF.